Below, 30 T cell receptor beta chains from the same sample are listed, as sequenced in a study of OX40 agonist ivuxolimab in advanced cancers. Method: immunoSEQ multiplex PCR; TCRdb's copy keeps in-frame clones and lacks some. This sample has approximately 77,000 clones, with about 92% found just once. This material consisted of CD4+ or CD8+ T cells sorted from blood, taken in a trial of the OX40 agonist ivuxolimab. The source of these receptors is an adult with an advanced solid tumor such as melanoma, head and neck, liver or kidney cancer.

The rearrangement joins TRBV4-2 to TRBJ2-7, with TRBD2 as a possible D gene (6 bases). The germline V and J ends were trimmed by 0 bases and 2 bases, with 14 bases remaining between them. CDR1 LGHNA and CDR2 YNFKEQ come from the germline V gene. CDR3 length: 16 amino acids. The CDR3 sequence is CASSQDGGTAAYEQYF. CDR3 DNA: TGTGCCAGCAGCCAAGATGGGGGGACGGCCGCCTACGAGCAGTACTTC.

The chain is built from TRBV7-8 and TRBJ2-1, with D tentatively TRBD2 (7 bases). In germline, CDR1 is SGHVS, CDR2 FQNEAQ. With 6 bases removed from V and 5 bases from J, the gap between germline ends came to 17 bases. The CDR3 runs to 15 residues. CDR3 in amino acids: CASRQRGARDNEQFF. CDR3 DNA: TGTGCCAGCAGACAACGGGGGGCGCGGGACAATGAGCAGTTCTTC.

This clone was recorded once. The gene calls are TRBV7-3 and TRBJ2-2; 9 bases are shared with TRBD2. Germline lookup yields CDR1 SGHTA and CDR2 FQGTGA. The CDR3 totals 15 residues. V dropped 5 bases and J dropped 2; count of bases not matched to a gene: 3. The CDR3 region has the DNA TGTGCCAGCAGCCAACTAGCGGGTAACACCGGGGAGCTGTTTTTT. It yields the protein CASSQLAGNTGELFF.

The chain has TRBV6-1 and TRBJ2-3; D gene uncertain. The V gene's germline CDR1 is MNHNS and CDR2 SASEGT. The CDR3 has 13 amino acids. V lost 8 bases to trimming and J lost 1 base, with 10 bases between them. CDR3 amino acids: CASRNLGTDTQYF. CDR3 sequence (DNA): TGTGCCAGCCGGAACCTAGGCACAGATACGCAGTATTTT.

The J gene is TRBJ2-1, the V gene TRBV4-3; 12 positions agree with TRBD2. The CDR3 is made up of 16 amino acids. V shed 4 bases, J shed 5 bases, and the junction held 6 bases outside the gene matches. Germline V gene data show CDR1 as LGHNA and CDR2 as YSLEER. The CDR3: CASSPGTSGRNNEQFF. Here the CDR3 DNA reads TGCGCCAGCAGCCCGGGGACTAGCGGGCGTAACAATGAGCAGTTCTTC.

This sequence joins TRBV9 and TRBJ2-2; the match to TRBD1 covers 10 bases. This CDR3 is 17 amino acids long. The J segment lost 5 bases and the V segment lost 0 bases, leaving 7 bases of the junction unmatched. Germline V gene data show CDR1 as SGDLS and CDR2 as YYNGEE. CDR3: CASSVGTGGPGTGELFF. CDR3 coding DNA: TGTGCCAGCAGCGTAGGGACAGGGGGTCCCGGGACCGGGGAGCTGTTTTTT. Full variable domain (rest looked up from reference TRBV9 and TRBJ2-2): DSGVTQTPKHLITATGQRVTLRCSPRSGDLSVYWYQQSLDQGLQFLIQYYNGEERAKGNILERFSAQQFPDLHSELNLSSLELGDSALYFCASSVGTGGPGTGELFFGEGSRLTVL.

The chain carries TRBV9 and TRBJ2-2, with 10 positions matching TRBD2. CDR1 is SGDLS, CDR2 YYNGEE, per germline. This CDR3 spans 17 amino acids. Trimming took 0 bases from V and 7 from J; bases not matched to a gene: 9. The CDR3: CASSVGSGRARGGELFF. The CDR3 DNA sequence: TGTGCCAGCAGCGTAGGCAGCGGGAGGGCCCGTGGCGGGGAGCTGTTTTTT.

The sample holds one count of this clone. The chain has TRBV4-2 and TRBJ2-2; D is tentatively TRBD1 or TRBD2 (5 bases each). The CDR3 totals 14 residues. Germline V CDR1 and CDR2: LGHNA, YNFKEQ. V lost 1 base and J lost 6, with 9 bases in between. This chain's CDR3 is CASSQASGPGELFF. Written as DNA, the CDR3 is TGTGCCAGCAGCCAAGCTTCGGGGCCCGGGGAGCTGTTTTTT.

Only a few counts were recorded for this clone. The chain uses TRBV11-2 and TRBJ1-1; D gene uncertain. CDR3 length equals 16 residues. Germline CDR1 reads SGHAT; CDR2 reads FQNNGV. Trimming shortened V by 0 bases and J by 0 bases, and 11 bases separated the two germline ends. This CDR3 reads CASSLEFGRMNTEAFF. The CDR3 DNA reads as TGTGCCAGCAGCTTAGAATTCGGCAGAATGAACACTGAAGCTTTCTTT.

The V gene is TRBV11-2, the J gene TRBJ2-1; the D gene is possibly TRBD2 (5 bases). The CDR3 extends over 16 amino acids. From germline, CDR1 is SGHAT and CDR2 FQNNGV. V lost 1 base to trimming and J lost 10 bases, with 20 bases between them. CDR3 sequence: CASSLVRARESGEQFF. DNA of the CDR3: TGTGCCAGCAGCTTAGTCCGGGCAAGGGAGTCCGGGGAGCAGTTCTTC.

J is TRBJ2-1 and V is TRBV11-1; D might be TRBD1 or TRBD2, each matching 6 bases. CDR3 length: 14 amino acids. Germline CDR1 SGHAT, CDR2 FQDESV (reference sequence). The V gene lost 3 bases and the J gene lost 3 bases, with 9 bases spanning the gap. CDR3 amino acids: CASSFGGSYNEQFF. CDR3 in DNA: TGTGCCAGCAGCTTCGGGGGCAGCTACAATGAGCAGTTCTTC.

CDR3 nucleotides: TGTGCCACTTCTATTTATGAAAAACTGTTTTTT. This encodes CATSIYEKLFF. This sequence joins TRBV19 and TRBJ1-4; D gene unclear. The CDR3 contains 11 residues. CDR1 is LNHDA, CDR2 SQIVND, per germline (reference sequence). Trimming left V 10 bases short and J 6 bases short, with 9 bases between.

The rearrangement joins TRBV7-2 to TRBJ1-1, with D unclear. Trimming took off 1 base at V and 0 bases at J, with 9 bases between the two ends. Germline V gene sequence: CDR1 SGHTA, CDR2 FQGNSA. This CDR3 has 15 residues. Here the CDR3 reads CASSLVGDLNTEAFF. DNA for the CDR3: TGTGCCAGCAGCTTAGTTGGAGACTTGAACACTGAAGCTTTCTTT. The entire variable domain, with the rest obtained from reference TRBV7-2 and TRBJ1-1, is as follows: GAGVSQSPSNKVTEKGKDVELRCDPISGHTALYWYRQSLGQGLEFLIYFQGNSAPDKSGLPSDRFSAERTGGSVSTLTIQRTQQEDSAVYLCASSLVGDLNTEAFFGQGTRLTVV.

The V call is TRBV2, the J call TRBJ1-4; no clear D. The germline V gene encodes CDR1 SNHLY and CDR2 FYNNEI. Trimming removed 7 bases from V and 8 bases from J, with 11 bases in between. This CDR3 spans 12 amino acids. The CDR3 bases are TGTGCCAGCAACGGGGAGGCGGAAAAACTGTTTTTT. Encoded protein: CASNGEAEKLFF.

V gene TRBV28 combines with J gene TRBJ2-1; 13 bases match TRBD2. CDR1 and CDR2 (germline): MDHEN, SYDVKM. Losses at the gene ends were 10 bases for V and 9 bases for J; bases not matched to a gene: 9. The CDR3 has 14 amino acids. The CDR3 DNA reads TGTGCCACATCGGGACTAGCGGGAAAGGGTGAGCAGTTCTTC. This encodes CATSGLAGKGEQFF.

CDR3 protein: CASSLQITEAFF. Written as DNA, the CDR3 is TGTGCCAGCAGCTTACAGATCACTGAAGCTTTCTTT. This sequence joins TRBV7-2 and TRBJ1-1; D is unresolved. Germline V gives CDR1 SGHTA, CDR2 FQGNSA. V was shortened by 2 bases and J by 4 bases, with 5 bases between the two germline ends. There are 12 residues in the CDR3.

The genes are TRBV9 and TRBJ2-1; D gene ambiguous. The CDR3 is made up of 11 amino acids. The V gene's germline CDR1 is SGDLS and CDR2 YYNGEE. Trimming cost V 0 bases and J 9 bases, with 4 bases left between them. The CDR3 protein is CASSVVGEQFF. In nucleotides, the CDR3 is TGTGCCAGCAGCGTAGTCGGTGAGCAGTTCTTC.

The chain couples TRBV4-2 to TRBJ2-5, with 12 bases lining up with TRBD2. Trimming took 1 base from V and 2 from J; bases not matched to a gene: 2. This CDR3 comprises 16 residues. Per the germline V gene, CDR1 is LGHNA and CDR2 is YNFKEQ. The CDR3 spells CASSQASGREQETQYF. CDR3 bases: TGTGCCAGCAGCCAAGCTAGCGGGAGGGAACAAGAGACCCAGTACTTC.

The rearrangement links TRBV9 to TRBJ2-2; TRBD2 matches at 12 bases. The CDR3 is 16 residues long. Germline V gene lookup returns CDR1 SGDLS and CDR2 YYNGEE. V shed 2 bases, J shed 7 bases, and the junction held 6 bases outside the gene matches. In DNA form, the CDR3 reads TGTGCCAGCAGCGTTCTAGCGGGAGGGATAGTCGGGGAGCTGTTTTTT. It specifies CASSVLAGGIVGELFF.

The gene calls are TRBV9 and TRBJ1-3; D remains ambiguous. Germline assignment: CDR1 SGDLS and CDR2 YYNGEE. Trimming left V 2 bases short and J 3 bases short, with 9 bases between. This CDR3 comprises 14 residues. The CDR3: CASSVDPHGNTIYF. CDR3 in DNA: TGTGCCAGCAGCGTCGACCCCCATGGAAACACCATATATTTT.

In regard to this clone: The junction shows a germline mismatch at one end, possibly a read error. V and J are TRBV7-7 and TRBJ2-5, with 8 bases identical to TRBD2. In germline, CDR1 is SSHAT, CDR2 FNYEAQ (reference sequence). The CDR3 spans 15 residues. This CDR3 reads CASSLVRGAGETQYF. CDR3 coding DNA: TGTGCTAGCAGCTTAGTGCGGGGGGCTGGAGAGACCCAGTACTTC.

Here the CDR3 DNA reads TGTGCCGTGGGCCCCGAGCAGTACTTC. It translates to CAVGPEQYF. The chain has TRBV7-7 and TRBJ2-7; no clear D gene. V shed 11 bases and J shed 6 bases, with 8 bases lying between them. The CDR3 is made up of 9 amino acids. Germline V gene data show CDR1 as SSHAT and CDR2 as FNYEAQ (reference sequence). Full variable domain (remainder filled in from reference TRBV7-7 and TRBJ2-7): GAGVSQSPRYKVTKRGQDVTLRCDPISSHATLYWYQQALGQGPEFLTYFNYEAQPDKSGLPSDRFSAERPEGSISTLTIQRTEQRDSAMYRCAVGPEQYFGPGTRLTVT.

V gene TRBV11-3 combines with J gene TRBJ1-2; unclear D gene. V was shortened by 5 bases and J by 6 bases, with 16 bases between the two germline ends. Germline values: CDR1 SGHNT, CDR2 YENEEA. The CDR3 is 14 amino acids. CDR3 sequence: CASSPGARRDGYTF. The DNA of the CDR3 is TGTGCCAGCAGCCCGGGAGCCCGACGGGATGGCTACACCTTC.

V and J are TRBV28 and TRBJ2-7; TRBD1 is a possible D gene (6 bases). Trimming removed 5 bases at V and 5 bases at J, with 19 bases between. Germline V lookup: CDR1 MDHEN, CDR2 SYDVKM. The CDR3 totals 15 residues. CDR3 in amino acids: CASSVRFGGFDEQYF. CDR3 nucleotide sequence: TGTGCCAGCAGTGTGAGATTTGGGGGCTTCGACGAGCAGTACTTC.

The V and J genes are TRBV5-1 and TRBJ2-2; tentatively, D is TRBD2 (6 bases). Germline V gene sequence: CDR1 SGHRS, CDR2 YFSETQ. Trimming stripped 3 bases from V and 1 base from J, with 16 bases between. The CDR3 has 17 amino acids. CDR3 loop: CASSWGGVSENTGELFF. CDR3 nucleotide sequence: TGCGCCAGCAGCTGGGGCGGGGTGTCGGAGAACACCGGGGAGCTGTTTTTT.

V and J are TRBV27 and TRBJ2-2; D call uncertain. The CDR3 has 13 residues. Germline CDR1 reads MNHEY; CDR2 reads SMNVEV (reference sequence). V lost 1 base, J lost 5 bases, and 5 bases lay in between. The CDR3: CASSLWVTGELFF. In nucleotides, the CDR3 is TGTGCCAGCAGTTTATGGGTTACCGGGGAGCTGTTTTTT.

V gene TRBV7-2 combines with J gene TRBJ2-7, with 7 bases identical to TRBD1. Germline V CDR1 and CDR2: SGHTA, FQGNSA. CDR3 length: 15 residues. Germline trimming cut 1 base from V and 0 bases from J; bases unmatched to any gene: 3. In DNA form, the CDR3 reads TGTGCCAGCAGCTTAGGACAGGGCCGCTCCTACGAGCAGTACTTC. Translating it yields CASSLGQGRSYEQYF. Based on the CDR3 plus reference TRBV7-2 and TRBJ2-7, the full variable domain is GAGVSQSPSNKVTEKGKDVELRCDPISGHTALYWYRQSLGQGLEFLIYFQGNSAPDKSGLPSDRFSAERTGGSVSTLTIQRTQQEDSAVYLCASSLGQGRSYEQYFGPGTRLTVT.

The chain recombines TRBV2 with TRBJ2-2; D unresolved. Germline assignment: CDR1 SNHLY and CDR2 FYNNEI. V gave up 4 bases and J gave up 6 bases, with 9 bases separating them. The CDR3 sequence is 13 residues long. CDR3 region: CASSVLSAGELFF. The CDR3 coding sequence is TGTGCCAGCAGTGTCCTAAGCGCCGGGGAGCTGTTTTTT.

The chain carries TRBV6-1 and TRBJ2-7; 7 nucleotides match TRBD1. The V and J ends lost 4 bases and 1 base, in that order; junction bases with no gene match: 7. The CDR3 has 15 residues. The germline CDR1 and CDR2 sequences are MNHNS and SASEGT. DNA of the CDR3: TGTGCCAGCAGTGTCGCAGGGGGACCTTCCTACGAGCAGTACTTC. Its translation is CASSVAGGPSYEQYF.

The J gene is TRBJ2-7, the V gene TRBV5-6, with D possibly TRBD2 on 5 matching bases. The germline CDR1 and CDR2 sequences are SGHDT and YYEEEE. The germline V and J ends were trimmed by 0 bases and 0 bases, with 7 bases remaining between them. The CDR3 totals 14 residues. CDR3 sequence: CASSLVAGSYEQYF. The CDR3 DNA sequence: TGTGCCAGCAGCTTGGTTGCGGGCTCCTACGAGCAGTACTTC.